This entry is about one T cell receptor beta chain. Its antigen is unknown. CDR1 is SQVTM and CDR2 is ANQGSEA in the germline V gene. Trimming left V 4 bases short and J 6 bases short, with 15 bases between. The CDR3 is 13 residues long. This sample was included in a study of T-cell reconstitution after alpha-beta-depleted transplantation in children. Study-level findings and limits: When one year had passed after transplant, most T-cell counts and diversity came from newly produced T cells.

Preparation of the TCRbeta library involved a method that used unique molecular identifiers. One entry per CDR3 protein, called by TCRdb with MiXCR from the PCR reads. The sample holds 600,000 or so distinct CDR3 sequences, 20% to 25% seen once. The chain couples TRBV29-1 to TRBJ1-1; D remains ambiguous. This receptor was obtained from a boy under three years old who had a stem cell transplant for acute myeloid leukemia, so the T cells may come from the graft donor. This specimen consisted of PBMCs, mostly from graft donor cells, obtained 360 days after TCRalphabeta/CD19-depleted stem cell transplant. This CDR3 reads CSVVGGRVSEAFF. The CDR3, as DNA: TGCAGCGTTGTAGGCGGGAGGGTTTCTGAAGCTTTCTTT.